Presented here are 6 T cell receptor beta chains from one specimen sequenced in a study of cytomegalovirus exposure and HLA in healthy donors. PCR involved 60 Vbeta and 13 Jbeta primers. TCRdb keeps only in-frame clones here, not all; method: immunoSEQ multiplex PCR. The table includes about 150,000 clones, about four fifths detected once. Input material: PBMCs. The receptors derive from a man aged 25 to 40 in good health.

The chain is built from TRBV5-4 and TRBJ2-6; D gene ambiguous. CDR1 is SGHNT and CDR2 is YYREEE in the germline V gene (reference sequence). This CDR3 has 16 residues. V was pared by 0 bases and J by 0 bases, with 7 bases between. CDR3 region: CASSLAGVSGANVLTF. The CDR3 DNA sequence: TGTGCCAGCAGCTTGGCCGGAGTCTCTGGGGCCAACGTCCTGACTTTC. Full variable domain (rest looked up from reference TRBV5-4 and TRBJ2-6): ETGVTQSPTHLIKTRGQQVTLRCSSQSGHNTVSWYQQALGQGPQFIFQYYREEENGRGNFPPRFSGLQFPNYSSELNVNALELDDSALYLCASSLAGVSGANVLTFGAGSRLTVL.

About this clone itself: The junction and the germline gene differ at one end; a read error may be behind it. The chain combines TRBV7-9 with TRBJ2-7; no reliable D call. Germline V lookup: CDR1 SEHNR, CDR2 FQNEAQ (reference sequence). The CDR3 extends over 13 amino acids. The CDR3 is CSSRPPGSYEQYF. CDR3 nucleotide sequence: TGTTCCAGCAGGCCTCCGGGCTCCTACGAGCAGTACTTC.

The genes are TRBV21-1 and TRBJ2-5; TRBD2, the table's D call, was not compared with the DNA. TRBV21-1 is termed a pseudogene. The CDR3 sequence is 16 residues long. In DNA, the CDR3 is TGTGCCAGCAGCAATGGGGTAGGCGGGCAGAAAGAGACCCAGTACTTC. Protein sequence: CASSNGVGGQKETQYF.

Only a few counts were recorded for this clone. The genes are TRBV2 and TRBJ2-7; 7 positions match TRBD1. The V gene's germline CDR1 is SNHLY and CDR2 FYNNEI. After removal of 8 bases from V and 4 bases from J, the junction contained 11 bases not matched to a gene. The CDR3 contains 14 residues. The CDR3 here is CASGEQGQGYEQYF. CDR3 sequence (DNA): TGTGCCAGCGGGGAACAGGGGCAGGGATACGAGCAGTACTTC.

The chain carries TRBV6-6 and TRBJ2-2, with unresolved D. Germline CDR1 MNHNY, CDR2 SVGAGI (reference sequence). The CDR3 has 16 amino acids. Trimming stripped 6 bases from V and 0 bases from J, with 14 bases between. CDR3 sequence: CASSLSDGANTGELFF. DNA of the CDR3: TGTGCCAGCAGCCTCTCCGACGGAGCGAACACCGGGGAGCTGTTTTTT.

The chain recombines TRBV11-1 with TRBJ2-1, with 10 positions matching TRBD2. The CDR3 spans 16 residues. Unmatched junction bases numbered 13, after V lost 4 bases and J lost 10 bases. Germline CDR1 and CDR2: SGHAT and FQDESV (reference sequence). CDR3 loop: CASSSPGTSVWEEQFF. In DNA, the CDR3 is TGTGCCAGCAGCTCCCCCGGGACTAGCGTTTGGGAGGAGCAGTTCTTC.